This TCR beta chain was recovered during a study of shared clonotypes between healthy human individuals. Sequencing used immunoSEQ multiplex PCR; TCRdb keeps in-frame clones, though not all of them. The sample lists about 520,000 clones, around four fifths occurring once. From germline, CDR1 is MNHEY and CDR2 SMNVEV (reference sequence). Trimming stripped 2 bases from V and 5 bases from J, with 10 bases between. There are 14 residues in the CDR3. The gene calls are TRBV27 and TRBJ2-1; D is possibly TRBD2 (6 bases). The source of this sequence is a woman aged 40 to 49 in good health. Some clones in this sample may be carry-over from other donors' samples. Sample: PBMCs. The CDR3 protein is CASSLGTYDNEQFF. The CDR3 DNA sequence: TGTGCCAGCAGTTTAGGGACTTATGACAATGAGCAGTTCTTC.